Listed here are 9 T cell receptor beta chains from one sample, sequenced in a study of T cell responses to AZD1222 COVID-19 vaccine. Assay used: immunoSEQ multiplex PCR; TCRdb lists only in-frame clones, some missing. The sample has fewer than 250,000 clones; 93% are singletons. Sample: peripheral blood, taken on day 0 of MenACWY control vaccination. These receptors all come from an adult in good health.

The gene calls are TRBV4-3 and TRBJ2-7; 15 positions agree with TRBD2. V dropped 4 bases and J dropped 1; count of bases not matched to a gene: 5. CDR1 LGHNA and CDR2 YSLEER come from the germline V gene. This CDR3 spans 17 amino acids. Here the CDR3 DNA reads TGCGCCAGCAGCCCCGGACTAGCGGGGGGGGGATCCTACGAGCAGTACTTC. Encoded protein: CASSPGLAGGGSYEQYF.

This sequence joins TRBV6-2 or TRBV6-3 and TRBJ1-2, with D unclear. Germline values: CDR1 MNHEY, CDR2 SVGEGT. The CDR3 length is 16 residues. V was shortened by 4 bases and J by 4 bases, with 19 bases between the two germline ends. CDR3 sequence reads: CASSFEPPGPLYGYTF. Written as DNA, the CDR3 is TGTGCCAGCAGTTTTGAGCCCCCGGGCCCCCTCTATGGCTACACCTTC.

This clone was seen once. The gene calls are TRBV28 and TRBJ2-7; perhaps TRBD2 as D (7 bases). The CDR3 has 13 residues. The germline CDR1 and CDR2 sequences are MDHEN and SYDVKM. The V gene lost 7 bases and the J gene lost 2 bases, with 12 bases spanning the gap. CDR3: CASTEGGAYEQYF. In DNA, the CDR3 is TGTGCCAGCACTGAGGGGGGGGCCTACGAGCAGTACTTC.

V is TRBV27 and J is TRBJ1-5; TRBD1 agrees at 8 bases. J gave up 0 bases and V 3 bases, and 13 bases lay outside the gene matches. Germline V gene sequence: CDR1 MNHEY, CDR2 SMNVEV (reference sequence). The CDR3 has 19 residues. CDR3 bases: TGTGCCAGCAGTTTGCGAGGACAGGGCCTTTCTGGTAGCAATCAGCCCCAGCATTTT. It encodes CASSLRGQGLSGSNQPQHF.

J is TRBJ1-3 and V is TRBV18; D is unresolved. Per germline, CDR1 KGHSH and CDR2 LQKENI. CDR3 length equals 16 residues. The V end lost 1 base, the J end lost 0 bases, and 10 bases lay between the germline ends. CDR3 DNA sequence: TGTGCCAGCTCACCACTCGGACGCGGCTCTGGAAACACCATATATTTT. As protein: CASSPLGRGSGNTIYF.

The chain combines TRBV6-5 with TRBJ1-5, with 8 bases that match TRBD1. The CDR3 is made up of 15 amino acids. Germline-derived CDR1 and CDR2 are MNHEY and SVGAGI. J was trimmed by 4 bases and V by 8 bases; bases with no gene match: 10. CDR3 sequence: CASAPPGGGNQPQHF. In DNA, the CDR3 is TGTGCCAGCGCACCCCCAGGGGGCGGGAATCAGCCCCAGCATTTT.

The J gene is TRBJ2-2, the V gene TRBV2; 9 bases agree with TRBD2. The CDR3 extends over 14 amino acids. Losses at the gene ends were 7 bases for V and 3 bases for J; bases not matched to a gene: 3. Germline V gene lookup returns CDR1 SNHLY and CDR2 FYNNEI. CDR3 region: CASNQRGDTGELFF. The CDR3 DNA is TGTGCCAGCAACCAGCGGGGGGACACCGGGGAGCTGTTTTTT.

The rearrangement uses TRBV3-1 (or the pseudogene TRBV3-2) and TRBJ1-1; D is uncertain. CDR1 and CDR2 from the germline V gene are LGHDT and YNNKEL (reference sequence). Between the trimmed V and J ends, which lost 7 bases and 2 bases, there was a span of 5 bases. CDR3 length: 11 residues. The CDR3 DNA reads as TGTGCCAGCATTGGTAACACTGAAGCTTTCTTT. Amino acid sequence: CASIGNTEAFF.

The chain carries TRBV4-1 and TRBJ2-1; 12 nucleotides line up with TRBD2. This CDR3 has 16 residues. Germline lookup yields CDR1 MGHRA and CDR2 YSYEKL. V shed 1 base and J 4 bases; nucleotides not matched to a gene: 2. This chain's CDR3 is CASSQGLAGEYNEQFF. The CDR3, as DNA: TGCGCCAGCAGCCAAGGACTAGCGGGGGAGTACAATGAGCAGTTCTTC.